The clone carrying this T cell receptor beta chain was counted between two and nine times. The antigen remains unidentified. This entry is derived from a study of OX40 agonist ivuxolimab in advanced cancers. TCRdb's copy holds only in-frame clones and misses some; the assay was immunoSEQ multiplex PCR. Of tens of thousands of clones detected, over 65% appear once; the ten largest clones hold about 2.7%. The study's findings and limits: CD4+ and CD8+ T cells in blood underwent clonal expansion by week 6 at 0.1 to 3.0 mg/kg. Individuals who were partial responders at 0.1-3.0 mg/kg had clonal expansion that ranked among the lowest.

The length of the CDR3 is 14 residues. Germline assignment: CDR1 SGHAT and CDR2 FQNNGV. V dropped 7 bases and J dropped 5 bases, with 12 bases sitting between them. V gene TRBV11-2 combines with J gene TRBJ1-6; D perhaps matches TRBD1 (5 bases). The sample consisted of CD4+ or CD8+ T cells sorted from blood, taken in a trial of the OX40 agonist ivuxolimab. The clonotype originates from an adult with an advanced solid tumor such as melanoma, head and neck, liver or kidney cancer. CDR3 protein: CASTPGTNNSPLHF. In nucleotides, the CDR3 is TGTGCCAGCACCCCGGGGACCAATAATTCACCCCTCCACTTT.